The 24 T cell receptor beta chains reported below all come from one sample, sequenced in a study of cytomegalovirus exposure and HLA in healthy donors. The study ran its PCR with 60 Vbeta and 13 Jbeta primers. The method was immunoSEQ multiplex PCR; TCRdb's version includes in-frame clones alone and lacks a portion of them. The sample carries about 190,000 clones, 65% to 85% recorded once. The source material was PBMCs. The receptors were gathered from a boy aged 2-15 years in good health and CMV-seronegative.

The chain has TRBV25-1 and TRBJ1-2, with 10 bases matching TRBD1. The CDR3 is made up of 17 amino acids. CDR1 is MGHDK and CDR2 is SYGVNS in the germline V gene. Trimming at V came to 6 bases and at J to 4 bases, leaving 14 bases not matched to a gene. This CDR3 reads CASSVLGGQGSFYGYTF. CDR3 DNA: TGTGCCAGCAGCGTTCTTGGGGGACAGGGGAGCTTCTATGGCTACACCTTC.

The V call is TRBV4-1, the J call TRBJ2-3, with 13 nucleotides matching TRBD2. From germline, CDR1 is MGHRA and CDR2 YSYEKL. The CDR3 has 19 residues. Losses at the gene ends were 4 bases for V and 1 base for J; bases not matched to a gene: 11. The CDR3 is CASSRKTSGGAFRTDTQYF. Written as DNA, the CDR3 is TGCGCCAGCAGCCGGAAAACTAGCGGGGGGGCTTTCCGCACAGATACGCAGTATTTT.

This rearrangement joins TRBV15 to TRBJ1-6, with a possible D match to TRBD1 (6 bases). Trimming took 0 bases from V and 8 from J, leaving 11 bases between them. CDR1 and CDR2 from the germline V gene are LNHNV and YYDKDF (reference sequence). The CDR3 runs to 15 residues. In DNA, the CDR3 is TGTGCCACCAGCAGAGAATCACAGGGATATTCACCCCTCCACTTT. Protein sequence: CATSRESQGYSPLHF.

The CDR3 reads CSAGPGGSDTQYF. The CDR3 region has the DNA TGCAGCGCTGGACCGGGGGGTTCAGATACGCAGTATTTT. This rearrangement joins TRBV29-1 to TRBJ2-3; 7 bases align to TRBD2. V trimming: 7 bases; J trimming: 4 bases; junction bases outside the gene matches: 8. CDR1 and CDR2 (germline): SQVTM, ANQGSEA. This CDR3 spans 13 amino acids.

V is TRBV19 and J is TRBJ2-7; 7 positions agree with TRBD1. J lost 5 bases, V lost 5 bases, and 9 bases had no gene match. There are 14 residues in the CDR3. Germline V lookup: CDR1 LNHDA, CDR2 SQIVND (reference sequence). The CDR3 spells CASSGDSGWNEQYF. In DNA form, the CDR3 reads TGTGCCAGTAGTGGGGACAGTGGATGGAACGAGCAGTACTTC.

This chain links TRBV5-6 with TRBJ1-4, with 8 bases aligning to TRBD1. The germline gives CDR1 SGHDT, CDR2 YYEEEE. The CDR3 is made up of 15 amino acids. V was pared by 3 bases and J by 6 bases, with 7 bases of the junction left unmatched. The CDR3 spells CASSSTGEGDEKLFF. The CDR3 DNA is TGTGCCAGCAGCTCGACAGGGGAAGGGGATGAAAAACTGTTTTTT.

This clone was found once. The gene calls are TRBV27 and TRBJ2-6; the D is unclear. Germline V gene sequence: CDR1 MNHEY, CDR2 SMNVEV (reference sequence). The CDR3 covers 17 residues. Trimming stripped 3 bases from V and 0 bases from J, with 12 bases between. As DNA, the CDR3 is TGTGCCAGCAGTTTGGTTGGCAGCGACTCTGGGGCCAACGTCCTGACTTTC. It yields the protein CASSLVGSDSGANVLTF.

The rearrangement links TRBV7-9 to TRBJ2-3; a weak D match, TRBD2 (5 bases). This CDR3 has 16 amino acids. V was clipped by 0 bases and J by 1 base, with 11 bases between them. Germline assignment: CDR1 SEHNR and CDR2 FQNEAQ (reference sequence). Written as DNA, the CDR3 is TGTGCCAGCAGCTTAGCTCGGCTAGCTGGCACAGATACGCAGTATTTT. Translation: CASSLARLAGTDTQYF. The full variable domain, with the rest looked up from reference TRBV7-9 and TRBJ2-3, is DTGVSQNPRHKITKRGQNVTFRCDPISEHNRLYWYRQTLGQGPEFLTYFQNEAQLEKSRLLSDRFSAERPKGSFSTLEIQRTEQGDSAMYLCASSLARLAGTDTQYFGPGTRLTVL.

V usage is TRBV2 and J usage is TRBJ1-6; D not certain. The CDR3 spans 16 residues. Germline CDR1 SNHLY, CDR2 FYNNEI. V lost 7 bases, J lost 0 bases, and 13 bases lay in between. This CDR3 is CASKRVGSSYNSPLHF. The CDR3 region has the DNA TGTGCCAGCAAAAGGGTGGGGAGCTCCTATAATTCACCCCTCCACTTT.

The CDR3 loop reads CASSQDANSGNTIYF. CDR3 DNA sequence: TGCGCCAGCAGCCAAGACGCTAACTCTGGAAACACCATATATTTT. The V call is TRBV4-3, the J call TRBJ1-3; no firm D call. CDR1 LGHNA and CDR2 YSLEER come from the germline V gene. The CDR3 runs to 15 residues. V lost 0 bases to trimming and J lost 0 bases, with 6 bases between them.

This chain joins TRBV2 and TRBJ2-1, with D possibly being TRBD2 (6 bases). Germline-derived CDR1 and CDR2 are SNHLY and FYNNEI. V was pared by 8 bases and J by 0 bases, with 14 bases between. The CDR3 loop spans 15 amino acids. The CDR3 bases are TGTGCCAGCTCGGGACTGGCGAGCTCCTACAATGAGCAGTTCTTC. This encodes CASSGLASSYNEQFF.

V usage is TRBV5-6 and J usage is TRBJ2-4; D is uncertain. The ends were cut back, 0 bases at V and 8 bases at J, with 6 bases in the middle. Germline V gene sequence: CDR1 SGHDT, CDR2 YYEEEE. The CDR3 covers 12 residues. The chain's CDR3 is CASSLGDDIQYF. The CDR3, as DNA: TGTGCCAGCAGCTTGGGAGATGACATTCAGTACTTC.

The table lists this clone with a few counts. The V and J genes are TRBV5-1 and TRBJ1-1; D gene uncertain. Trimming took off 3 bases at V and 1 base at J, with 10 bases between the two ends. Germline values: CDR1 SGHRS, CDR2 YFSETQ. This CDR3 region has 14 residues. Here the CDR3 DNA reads TGCGCCAGCAGCTCCCGAGGTGAGAACACTGAAGCTTTCTTT. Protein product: CASSSRGENTEAFF. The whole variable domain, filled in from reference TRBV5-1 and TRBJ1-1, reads KAGVTQTPRYLIKTRGQQVTLSCSPISGHRSVSWYQQTPGQGLQFLFEYFSETQRNKGNFPGRFSGRQFSNSRSEMNVSTLELGDSALYLCASSSRGENTEAFFGQGTRLTVV.

CDR3 coding DNA: TGTGCCAGCAGCTCCTCAGTAAACACTGAAGCTTTCTTT. Translating it yields CASSSSVNTEAFF. The genes are TRBV7-7 and TRBJ1-1; D gene unclear. The CDR3 sequence is 13 residues long. V was pared by 4 bases and J by 2 bases, with 8 bases between. Germline loops: CDR1 SSHAT, CDR2 FNYEAQ (reference sequence).

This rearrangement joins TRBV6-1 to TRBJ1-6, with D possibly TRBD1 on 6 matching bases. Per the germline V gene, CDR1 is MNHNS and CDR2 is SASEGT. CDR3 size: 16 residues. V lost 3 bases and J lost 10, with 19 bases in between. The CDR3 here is CASSDEPGASRSPLHF. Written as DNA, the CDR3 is TGTGCCAGCAGTGACGAGCCAGGGGCGTCTCGGTCACCCCTCCACTTT.

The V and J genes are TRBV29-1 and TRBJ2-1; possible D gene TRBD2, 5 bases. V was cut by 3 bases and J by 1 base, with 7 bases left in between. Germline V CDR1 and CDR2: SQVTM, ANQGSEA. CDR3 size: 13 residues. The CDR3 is CSVEEVSYNEQFF. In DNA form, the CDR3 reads TGCAGCGTTGAGGAGGTATCCTACAATGAGCAGTTCTTC.

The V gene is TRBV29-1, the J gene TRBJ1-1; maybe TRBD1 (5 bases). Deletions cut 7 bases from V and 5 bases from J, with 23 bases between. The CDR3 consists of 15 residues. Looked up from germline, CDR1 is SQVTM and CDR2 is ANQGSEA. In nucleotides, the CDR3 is TGCAGCGCCTCCAACGGGGCAGGGCGGGGGACTGAAGCTTTCTTT. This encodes CSASNGAGRGTEAFF.

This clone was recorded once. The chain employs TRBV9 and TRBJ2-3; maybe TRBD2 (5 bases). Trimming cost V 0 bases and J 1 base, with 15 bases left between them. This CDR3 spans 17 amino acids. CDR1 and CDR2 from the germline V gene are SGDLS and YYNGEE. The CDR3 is CASSVESRGPGTDTQYF. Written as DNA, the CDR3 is TGTGCCAGCAGCGTAGAGTCACGAGGGCCTGGCACAGATACGCAGTATTTT.

The CDR3 coding sequence is TGTGCCAGCAGTATTACAGGGACTGGGGCCAACGTCCTGACTTTC. As protein: CASSITGTGANVLTF. The chain combines TRBV6-1 with TRBJ2-6; tentative D call: TRBD1 (6 bases). This CDR3 is 15 amino acids long. The V end was cut by 5 bases, the J end by 2 bases, with 10 bases between. Germline V CDR1 and CDR2: MNHNS, SASEGT.

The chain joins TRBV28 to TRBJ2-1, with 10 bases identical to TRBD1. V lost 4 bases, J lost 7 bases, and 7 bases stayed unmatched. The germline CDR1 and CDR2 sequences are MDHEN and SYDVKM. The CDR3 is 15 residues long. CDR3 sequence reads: CASSYRRTGGNEQFF. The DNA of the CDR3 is TGTGCCAGCAGTTACCGGCGGACAGGGGGTAATGAGCAGTTCTTC.

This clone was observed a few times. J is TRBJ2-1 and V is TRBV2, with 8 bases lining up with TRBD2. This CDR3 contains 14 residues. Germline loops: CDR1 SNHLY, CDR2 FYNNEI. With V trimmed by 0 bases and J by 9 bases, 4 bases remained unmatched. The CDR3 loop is CASSEAAGAGEQFF. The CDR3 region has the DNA TGTGCCAGCAGTGAAGCAGCGGGAGCCGGTGAGCAGTTCTTC.

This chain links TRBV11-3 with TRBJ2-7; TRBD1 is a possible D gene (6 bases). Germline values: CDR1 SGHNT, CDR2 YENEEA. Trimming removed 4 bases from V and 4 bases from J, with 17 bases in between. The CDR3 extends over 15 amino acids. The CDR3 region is CASSSKGQPGYEQYV. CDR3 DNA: TGTGCCAGCAGCTCCAAAGGACAGCCCGGGTACGAGCAGTACGTC.

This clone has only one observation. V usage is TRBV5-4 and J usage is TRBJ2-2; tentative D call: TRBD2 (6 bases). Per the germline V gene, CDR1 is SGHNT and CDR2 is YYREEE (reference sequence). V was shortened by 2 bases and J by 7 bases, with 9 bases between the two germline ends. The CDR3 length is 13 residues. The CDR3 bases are TGTGCCAGCAGCTTTCCGGGGGACGGGGAGCTGTTTTTT. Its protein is CASSFPGDGELFF.

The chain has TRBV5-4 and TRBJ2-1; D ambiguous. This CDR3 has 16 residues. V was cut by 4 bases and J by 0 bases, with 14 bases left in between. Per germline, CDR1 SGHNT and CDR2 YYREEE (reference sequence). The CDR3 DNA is TGTGCCAGCAGCCCCCCAGGCCGTAGCTCCTACAATGAGCAGTTCTTC. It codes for CASSPPGRSSYNEQFF.